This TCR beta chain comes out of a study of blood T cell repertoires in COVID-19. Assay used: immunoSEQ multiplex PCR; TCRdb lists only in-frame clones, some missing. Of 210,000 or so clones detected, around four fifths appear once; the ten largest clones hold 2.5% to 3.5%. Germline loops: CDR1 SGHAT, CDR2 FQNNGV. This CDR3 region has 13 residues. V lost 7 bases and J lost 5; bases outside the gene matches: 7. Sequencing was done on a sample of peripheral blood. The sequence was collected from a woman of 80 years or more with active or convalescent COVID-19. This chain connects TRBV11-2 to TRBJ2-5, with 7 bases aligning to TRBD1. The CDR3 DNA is TGTGCCAGCACCCTACAGGGGATCGAGACCCAGTACTTC. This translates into CASTLQGIETQYF. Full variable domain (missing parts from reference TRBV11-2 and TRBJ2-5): EAGVAQSPRYKIIEKRQSVAFWCNPISGHATLYWYQQILGQGPKLLIQFQNNGVVDDSQLPKDRFSAERLKGVDSTLKIQPAKLEDSAVYLCASTLQGIETQYFGPGTRLLVL.